These T cell receptor beta chains were read from a single sample in a study of CD4 T cells in relation to SARS-CoV-2 and coronaviruses. The data were produced by immunoSEQ multiplex PCR, yet TCRdb's version contains in-frame clones alone and is incomplete. The sample holds approximately 60,000 clones, about 90% seen once. Sequencing input: naive CD4+ T cells from PBMCs. The receptors were gathered from an adult with COVID-19. Each CDR3 is given with its conserved first and last residue. A D gene is named only where the DNA matches it firmly. For some rows the clone size is stated as once, few or many, or as a class when expanded; others skip it.

V	D	size	length	J	CDR3	DNA
TRBV27	.	.	16	TRBJ1-6	CASSPKFPLINSPLHF	TGTGCCAGCAGCCCCAAGTTTCCTCTTATTAATTCACCCCTCCACTTT
TRBV5-4	TRBD2	.	16	TRBJ2-3	CASSPGLAGPTDTQYF	TGTGCCAGCAGCCCCGGACTAGCGGGGCCCACAGATACGCAGTATTTT
TRBV7-9	TRBD2	.	19	TRBJ2-1	CASSAYSGSGFWSYNEQFF	TGTGCCAGCAGCGCCTATAGCGGGAGTGGGTTCTGGTCCTACAATGAGCAGTTCTTC
TRBV21-1	.	.	14	TRBJ2-1	CATDSRGDYNEQFF	TGTGCCACCGATTCACGGGGGGACTACAATGAGCAGTTCTTC
TRBV28	TRBD1	.	13	TRBJ1-1	CASRRTGDPEAFF	TGTGCCAGCAGGAGGACAGGGGATCCTGAAGCTTTCTTT
TRBV4-2	.	.	18	TRBJ2-5	CASSQGGRGRGVQETQYF	TGTGCCAGCAGCCAAGGAGGGAGGGGGAGGGGTGTCCAAGAGACCCAGTACTTC
TRBV5-4	.	.	14	TRBJ2-1	CASSFVQTYNEQFF	TGTGCCAGCAGCTTCGTGCAGACCTACAATGAGCAGTTCTTC
TRBV19	TRBD2	once	15	TRBJ2-5	CASRRGGLAEETQYF	TGTGCCAGTAGACGCGGGGGACTAGCGGAAGAGACCCAGTACTTC
TRBV9	TRBD2	.	15	TRBJ2-1	CASSAPRGGSNEQFF	TGTGCCAGCAGCGCTCCCCGGGGGGGGTCCAATGAGCAGTTCTTC
TRBV9	.	.	16	TRBJ2-1	CASSATIAAFYNEQFF	TGTGCCAGCAGCGCCACTATAGCGGCCTTCTACAATGAGCAGTTCTTC
TRBV4-2	.	.	16	TRBJ2-7	CASSQGDHQAGYEQYF	TGTGCCAGCAGCCAAGGGGACCACCAGGCGGGCTACGAGCAGTACTTC
TRBV20-1	TRBD1	.	11	TRBJ1-2	CSAETGLGYTF	TGCAGTGCCGAGACAGGGCTTGGCTACACCTTC
TRBV11-2	.	.	15	TRBJ2-1	CASRANSGRYNEQFF	TGTGCCAGCAGAGCAAATAGCGGAAGATACAATGAGCAGTTCTTC
TRBV4-2	TRBD2	.	16	TRBJ2-1	CASSLIGSGRAVEQFF	TGTGCCAGCAGCCTGATCGGGAGCGGGAGGGCCGTTGAGCAGTTCTTC
TRBV19	.	.	14	TRBJ1-1	CASTTRDRFYLAFF	TGTGCCAGTACCACCCGGGACCGCTTTTATTTAGCTTTCTTT
TRBV3-1/TRBV3-2	.	.	13	TRBJ2-3	CASSQDLALSLHF	TGTGCCAGCAGCCAAGATCTTGCGCTGTCCTTGCATTTT
TRBV10-1	.	few	13	TRBJ2-7	CASSEAGTHEQYF	TGCGCCAGCAGTGAGGCCGGGACCCACGAGCAGTACTTC
TRBV5-6	.	.	12	TRBJ2-3	CASSLPPDTQYF	TGTGCCAGCAGCCTGCCCCCAGATACGCAGTATTTT
TRBV7-3	TRBD2	.	15	TRBJ2-5	CASSHLAGGQETQYF	TGTGCCAGCAGCCACTTAGCGGGAGGCCAAGAGACCCAGTACTTC
TRBV5-6	.	few	16	TRBJ1-3	CASSLSGDSSGNTIYF	TGTGCCAGCAGCTTGTCGGGCGACAGTTCTGGAAACACCATATATTTT
TRBV5-1	.	.	20	TRBJ2-3	CASRPDRGRPTNPSTDTQYF	TGCGCCAGCAGACCGGACCGGGGGCGGCCCACCAACCCTAGCACAGATACGCAGTATTTT
TRBV4-1	TRBD1	.	16	TRBJ2-7	CASSQERAGGEYEQYF	TGCGCCAGCAGCCAAGAGAGAGCAGGGGGTGAGTACGAGCAGTACTTC
TRBV6-6	.	few	12	TRBJ1-1	CASRGANTEAFF	TGTGCCAGCAGGGGGGCGAACACTGAAGCTTTCTTT
TRBV28	.	.	10	TRBJ1-1	CASTGYEAFF	TGTGCCAGCACAGGGTATGAAGCTTTCTTT
TRBV7-2	TRBD2	.	16	TRBJ2-2	CASSVYGLENTGELFF	TGTGCCAGCAGCGTATACGGACTAGAAAACACCGGGGAGCTGTTTTTT
TRBV15	.	.	18	TRBJ2-1	CATSRDWSGNPSYNEQFF	TGTGCCACCAGCAGAGATTGGTCGGGGAACCCCTCCTACAATGAGCAGTTCTTC
TRBV6-5	.	.	13	TRBJ2-1	CASRTRNLGEQFF	TGTGCCAGCAGGACCCGAAATTTAGGTGAGCAGTTCTTC
TRBV11-2	.	.	15	TRBJ2-7	CASSLLFGFSYEQYF	TGTGCCAGCAGCTTATTGTTCGGGTTTAGTTACGAGCAGTACTTC
TRBV15	.	.	15	TRBJ1-3	CATSLNLGAGNTIYF	TGTGCCACCAGCCTTAATCTAGGGGCTGGAAACACCATATATTTT
TRBV10-3	.	.	16	TRBJ2-1	CAISESLGVLPREQFF	TGTGCCATCAGTGAGTCGCTGGGGGTCCTGCCCAGGGAGCAGTTCTTC
TRBV10-3	.	once	13	TRBJ1-1	CAISRDLNTEAFF	TGTGCCATCAGCAGAGACCTGAACACTGAAGCTTTCTTT
TRBV19	.	.	12	TRBJ2-7	CASSKRGYEQYF	TGTGCCAGTAGTAAAAGGGGCTACGAGCAGTACTTC
TRBV6-6	.	.	16	TRBJ1-6	CASSPGISSYNSPLHF	TGTGCCAGCAGTCCTGGAATTAGCTCCTATAATTCACCCCTCCACTTT
TRBV19	.	few	16	TRBJ2-2	CASSIEGTINTGELFF	TGTGCCAGTAGTATAGAGGGGACCATAAACACCGGGGAGCTGTTTTTT
TRBV28	TRBD2	.	16	TRBJ2-5	CASSSPGLAGEETQYF	TGTGCCAGCAGTTCACCGGGACTAGCGGGAGAAGAGACCCAGTACTTC
TRBV5-3	.	.	15	TRBJ1-6	CARSLRGANNSPLHF	TGTGCCAGAAGCTTGCGGGGGGCTAATAATTCACCCCTCCACTTT
TRBV30	TRBD1	once	16	TRBJ1-5	CAWSTTGTGVSQPQHF	TGTGCCTGGAGCACGACTGGGACAGGTGTTTCACAGCCCCAGCATTTT
TRBV6-1	.	.	15	TRBJ1-2	CASSESRDGYYGYTF	TGTGCCAGCAGTGAAAGCCGGGACGGCTACTATGGCTACACCTTC
TRBV4-3	.	.	15	TRBJ2-5	CASSQDDGYRETQYF	TGCGCCAGCAGCCAAGACGACGGGTACAGGGAGACCCAGTACTTC
TRBV4-1	.	.	15	TRBJ1-1	CASSQAVQRNTEAFF	TGCGCCAGCAGCCAAGCGGTGCAGAGGAACACTGAAGCTTTCTTT
TRBV4-3	.	.	14	TRBJ2-5	CASSQEAQGETQYF	TGCGCCAGCAGCCAAGAGGCCCAGGGGGAGACCCAGTACTTC
TRBV29-1	TRBD2	.	16	TRBJ2-3	CSVSPGRVPPTDTQYF	TGCAGCGTTAGCCCCGGGAGGGTTCCCCCGACAGATACGCAGTATTTT
TRBV7-6	.	.	13	TRBJ2-5	CAPRHQLGETQYF	TGTGCCCCCAGACATCAGCTGGGGGAGACCCAGTACTTC
TRBV5-5	TRBD2	.	16	TRBJ2-3	CASSLSLAGATDTQYF	TGTGCCAGCAGCTTGTCCTTAGCGGGGGCCACAGATACGCAGTATTTT
TRBV4-1	.	once	14	TRBJ1-1	CASSQGLMNTEAFF	TGCGCCAGCAGCCAAGGCCTTATGAACACTGAAGCTTTCTTT
TRBV4-1	.	.	11	TRBJ2-1	CASSQSNEQFF	TGCGCCAGCAGCCAGAGCAATGAGCAGTTCTTC
TRBV3-1/TRBV3-2	.	.	17	TRBJ2-3	CASSQDRQGLRADTQYF	TGTGCCAGCAGCCAAGATAGACAGGGACTTCGTGCAGATACGCAGTATTTT
TRBV7-3	.	.	16	TRBJ2-3	CASSLSLGRSTDTQYF	TGTGCCAGCAGCCTATCCCTGGGACGATCCACAGATACGCAGTATTTT
TRBV28	TRBD1	.	15	TRBJ1-1	CASSLLYRGNTEAFF	TGTGCCAGCAGTTTACTATACAGGGGGAACACTGAAGCTTTCTTT
TRBV6-2/TRBV6-3	.	.	15	TRBJ1-2	CASSRPGTGQDGYTF	TGTGCCAGCAGTCGCCCCGGAACGGGACAAGATGGCTACACCTTC
TRBV27	.	.	13	TRBJ2-3	CASSSLLEDTQYF	TGTGCCAGCAGTTCTCTCCTAGAAGATACGCAGTATTTT
TRBV4-1	.	.	14	TRBJ2-5	CASSVRAYGETQYF	TGCGCCAGCAGCGTCCGGGCCTACGGAGAGACCCAGTACTTC
TRBV5-5	.	.	14	TRBJ2-7	CASSLVLQGGEQYF	TGTGCCAGCAGCTTGGTACTCCAGGGAGGCGAGCAGTACTTC